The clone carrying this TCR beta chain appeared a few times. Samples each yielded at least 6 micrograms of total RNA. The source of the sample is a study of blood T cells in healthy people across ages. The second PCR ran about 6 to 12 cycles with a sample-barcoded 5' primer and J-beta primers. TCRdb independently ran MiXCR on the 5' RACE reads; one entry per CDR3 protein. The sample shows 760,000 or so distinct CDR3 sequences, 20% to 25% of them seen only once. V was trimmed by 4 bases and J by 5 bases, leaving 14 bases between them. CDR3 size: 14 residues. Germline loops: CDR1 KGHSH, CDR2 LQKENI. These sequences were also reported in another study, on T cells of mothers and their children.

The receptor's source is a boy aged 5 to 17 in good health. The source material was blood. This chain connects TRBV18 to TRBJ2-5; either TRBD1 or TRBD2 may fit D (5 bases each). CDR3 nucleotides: TGTGCCAGCTCACGTCAGGGCGAGGGTGAGACCCAGTACTTC. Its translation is CASSRQGEGETQYF.